The clone carrying this T cell receptor beta chain was observed a few times. Its antigen is not identified. The data stem from a study of CD8 T cells in ankylosing spondylitis. Study-level results: Disease-linked clones, CD8+, were relatively rare in peripheral blood. Several highly homologous variants formed a TCR beta motif that appeared characteristic of ankylosing spondylitis blood. Clones linked to disease were reported to show significant enrichment in matched ankylosing spondylitis synovial fluid.

Construction of TCR beta libraries was performed using quantitative 5'-RACE with molecular barcodes. TCRdb called the 5' RACE reads again in MiXCR, with one record for every CDR3 protein. This table has hundreds of thousands of distinct CDR3 sequences, roughly 25% appearing once. CDR3 size: 15 residues. Germline values: CDR1 MGHRA, CDR2 YSYEKL. The V end was cut by 0 bases, the J end by 0 bases, with 8 bases between. Sequencing used blood, either unsorted or a sorted T cell fraction (not recorded which). This chain connects TRBV4-1 to TRBJ1-1; D is perhaps TRBD1 (5 bases). This TCR was sampled from a male donor with ankylosing spondylitis. DNA of the CDR3: TGCGCCAGCAGCCAAGATGAGGGGCTGAACACTGAAGCTTTCTTT. Amino acids: CASSQDEGLNTEAFF.